This TCR beta chain was identified during a study of blood T cell repertoires in COVID-19. Study information: The origin of the acute and convalescent COVID-19 samples was the United States, Italy and Spain.

This clone occurred a few times. Authors' analysis steps: Using reference gene primer amplification, nucleated cell counts were estimated. Only in-frame clones appear in the TCRdb table, and some are missing; sequencing was by immunoSEQ multiplex PCR. V, J and clone size are those of that table, while D and trimming were read from the DNA. The table records roughly 230,000 clones, approximately 81% of them present only once. There are 19 residues in the CDR3. V shed 4 bases and J 0 bases; nucleotides not matched to a gene: 8. CDR1 and CDR2 from the germline V gene are MDHEN and SYDVKM. Sequenced: peripheral blood. The TCR sequence derives from a woman of 80 years or more with acute or convalescent COVID-19. The V and J genes are TRBV28 and TRBJ2-3; TRBD2 matches 15 bases. In DNA, the CDR3 is TGTGCCAGCAGTTCGTTGGGACTAGCGGGGGGCTCTAGCACAGATACGCAGTATTTT. As protein: CASSSLGLAGGSSTDTQYF.